This TCR beta chain was found in a study of CD4 T cells in relation to SARS-CoV-2 and coronaviruses. Unexposed donor CD4+ T cells date from 2011-2018, before the COVID-19 pandemic. Isolation of CD4+ T cells took place after less than twelve days in culture. Trimming took 4 bases from V and 2 from J; bases not matched to a gene: 8. The CDR3 has 15 amino acids. The germline CDR1 and CDR2 sequences are SGHTS and YDEGEE. Profiling relied on immunoSEQ multiplex PCR, and the TCRdb table lists in-frame clones only, not all of them. The sample yields roughly 30,000 clones, about 80% seen once. Study-wide results and limits: About 65% of donors had memory CD4+ clonotypes crossrecognizing SARS-CoV-2 and common cold coronavirus spike.

Regarding this clone: Its cognate antigen is unknown.

V is TRBV5-8 and J is TRBJ2-7; 8 bases are a match to TRBD1. Input material: CD4+ T cells from PBMCs, cultured in vitro. The TCR comes from a human donor in good health. As DNA, the CDR3 is TGTGCCAGCAGCCACCGGGACAGGACTACCTACGAGCAGTACTTC. Protein: CASSHRDRTTYEQYF.